This is a list of T cell receptor beta chains from one sample in a study of T-cell memory formation after mild COVID-19. In TCRdb, the 5' RACE reads were re-called with MiXCR into one record per CDR3 protein. The sample has about 450,000 distinct CDR3 sequences, more than 20% seen once; the top ten hold under 15%. Sequencing was done on a sample of PBMCs or a T cell subset sorted from them (not recorded which). These receptors originate from an adult woman who had mild COVID-19 (a few samples of this study predate the infection). Cell type and time point are not known. Both conserved end residues are trimmed from each CDR3. D genes are given only for firm matches.

TRBV12-3/TRBV12-4	TRBJ1-5	.	ASRQELSNQPQH
TRBV24-1	TRBJ1-5	.	ATSDWGIGQPQH
TRBV27	TRBJ2-3	TRBD1	ASKDGWTGNTDTQY
TRBV7-9	TRBJ2-6	.	ASSTVRGSASGANVLT
TRBV12-3/TRBV12-4	TRBJ1-1	TRBD1	ASRGQRNTEAF
TRBV2	TRBJ1-1	.	ASHRDGGTEAF
TRBV21-1	TRBJ2-4	.	ASSKVGTESSKNIQY
TRBV7-9	TRBJ2-1	.	ASSLETFEQF
TRBV5-1	TRBJ2-7	TRBD1	ASSDQGAYEQY
TRBV7-9	TRBJ2-7	TRBD2	ASSDSAGGPYEQY
TRBV6-6	TRBJ1-1	.	ASSGPGHEAF
TRBV2	TRBJ1-4	.	ASQRDGDEKLF
TRBV7-2	TRBJ2-3	.	ASSLMLADTQY
TRBV7-9	TRBJ1-1	.	ASSSPRGDTEAF
TRBV15	TRBJ2-1	.	ATSRGRAANYNEQF
TRBV24-1	TRBJ2-1	TRBD2	ATSDGGLAGGEQF
TRBV2	TRBJ1-5	TRBD1	ASSQDRGGDQPQH
TRBV12-3/TRBV12-4	TRBJ2-1	TRBD1	ASSPGTGGFNEQF
TRBV4-3	TRBJ1-1	.	ASSHRLASGLMNTEAF
TRBV27	TRBJ2-7	.	ASSLAGHLSYEQY
TRBV7-9	TRBJ2-6	TRBD1	ASSLGIGRGQSGANVLT
TRBV20-1	TRBJ2-1	TRBD2	SASLAGPWDEQF
TRBV5-5	TRBJ1-5	.	ASSLVAGVNQPQH
TRBV19	TRBJ1-1	.	ASSIPLGGVTEAF
TRBV5-1	TRBJ2-3	.	ASSFTGNPRLDTQY
TRBV9	TRBJ2-5	TRBD1	ASSPTGVSQETQY
TRBV20-1	TRBJ1-1	.	SARDPRGTRGAEAF
TRBV7-3	TRBJ2-3	.	ASSPWVLRTQY
TRBV5-1	TRBJ2-7	.	ASSLEGVRQY
TRBV5-1	TRBJ2-7	.	ASSPSRSFRSYEQY
TRBV4-1	TRBJ2-3	TRBD1	ASSRTGVDTQY
TRBV7-9	TRBJ2-3	.	ASNLVDQVN
TRBV5-1	TRBJ2-1	.	ASSLEGWNEQF
TRBV24-1	TRBJ2-7	.	ATSGVVAGGEQY
TRBV5-1	TRBJ1-1	.	ASSPRTDLNTEAF
TRBV6-5	TRBJ1-2	.	ASSYEAENNYGYT
TRBV4-1	TRBJ2-3	.	ASSQDKGSSTDTQY
TRBV9	TRBJ2-7	.	ASSLNWGSYEQY
TRBV20-1	TRBJ2-1	TRBD1	SAPQDRYNEQF
TRBV19	TRBJ2-7	.	ASSIRDPFYEQY
TRBV19	TRBJ2-5	.	ASSIGTGQETQY
TRBV7-9	TRBJ2-3	TRBD2	ASRPTSGRASTDTQY
TRBV5-5	TRBJ1-5	TRBD1	ASSPGQVSNQPQH
TRBV12-3/TRBV12-4	TRBJ1-1	.	ASSLEPGEAF
TRBV11-2	TRBJ2-5	.	ASSPGPQY
TRBV27	TRBJ2-7	.	ASSLPGSEQY
TRBV2	TRBJ1-6	.	ASSVGRGSSSPLH
TRBV4-1	TRBJ2-7	TRBD1	ASSQATTGDEQY
TRBV29-1	TRBJ2-4	.	SPRTGQGHPGAKNIQY
TRBV30	TRBJ2-2	.	AWSVAGPAELF
TRBV29-1	TRBJ1-4	.	SAYGTENEKLF
TRBV4-3	TRBJ2-2	.	ASSQVSTGELF
TRBV4-3	TRBJ2-7	TRBD2	ASSQGAGVSEQY
TRBV27	TRBJ1-5	TRBD1	ASSTGTANQPQH